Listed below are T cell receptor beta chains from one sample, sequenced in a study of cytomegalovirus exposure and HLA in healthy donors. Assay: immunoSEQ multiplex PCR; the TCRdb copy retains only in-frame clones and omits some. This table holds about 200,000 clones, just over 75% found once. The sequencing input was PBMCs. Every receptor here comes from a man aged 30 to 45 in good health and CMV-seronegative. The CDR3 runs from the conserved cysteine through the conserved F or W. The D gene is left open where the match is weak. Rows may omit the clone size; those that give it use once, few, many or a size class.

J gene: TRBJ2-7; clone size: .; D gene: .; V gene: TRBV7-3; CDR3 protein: CASSLKIPERPYEEYF; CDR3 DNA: TGTGCCAGCAGCTTAAAAATACCTGAGAGGCCCTACGAGGAGTACTTC
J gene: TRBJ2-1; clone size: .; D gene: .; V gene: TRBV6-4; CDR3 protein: CASSHGRYNEQFF; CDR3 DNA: TGTGCCAGCAGTCACGGGAGATACAATGAGCAGTTCTTC
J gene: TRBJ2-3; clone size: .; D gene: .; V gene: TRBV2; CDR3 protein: CASKEGSADTQYF; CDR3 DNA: TGTGCCAGCAAGGAGGGATCGGCAGATACGCAGTATTTT
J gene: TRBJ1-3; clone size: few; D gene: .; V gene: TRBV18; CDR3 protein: CASSPAGGLGNTIYF; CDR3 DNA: TGTGCCAGCTCACCCGCCGGGGGGCTCGGAAACACCATATATTTT
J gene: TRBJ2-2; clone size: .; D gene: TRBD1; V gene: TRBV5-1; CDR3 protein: CASSPDRVHGELFF; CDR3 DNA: TGCGCCAGCAGCCCGGACAGGGTGCACGGGGAGCTGTTTTTT
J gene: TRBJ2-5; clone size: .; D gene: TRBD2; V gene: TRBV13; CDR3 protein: CASSHGLAGTWRETQYF; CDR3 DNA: TGTGCCAGCAGCCATGGACTAGCGGGAACCTGGAGGGAGACCCAGTACTTC
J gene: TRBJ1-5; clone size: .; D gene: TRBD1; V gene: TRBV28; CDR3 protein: CASRGTGGTYSNQPQHF; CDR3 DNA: TGTGCCAGCAGGGGGACAGGGGGGACATATAGCAATCAGCCCCAGCATTTT
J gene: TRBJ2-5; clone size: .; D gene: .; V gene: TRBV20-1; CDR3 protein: CSAGRSETQYF; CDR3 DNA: TGCAGTGCTGGGAGGTCGGAGACCCAGTACTTC
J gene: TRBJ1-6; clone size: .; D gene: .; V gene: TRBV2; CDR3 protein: CASSEEGGESPLHF; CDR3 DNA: TGTGCCAGCAGTGAAGAAGGGGGAGAGTCACCCCTCCACTTT
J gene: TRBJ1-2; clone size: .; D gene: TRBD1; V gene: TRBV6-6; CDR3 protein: CASSPGQGNHGYTF; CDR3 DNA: TGTGCCAGCAGCCCGGGACAGGGTAATCATGGCTACACCTTC
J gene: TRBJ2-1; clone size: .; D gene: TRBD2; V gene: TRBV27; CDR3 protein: CASSPIQGQLAGGKWKTYNEQFF; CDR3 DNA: TGTGCCAGCAGTCCAATACAGGGACAGCTAGCGGGAGGGAAGTGGAAGACCTACAATGAGCAGTTCTTC
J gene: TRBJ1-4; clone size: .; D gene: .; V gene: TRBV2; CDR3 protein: CASSVGETGLEKLFF; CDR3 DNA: TGTGCCAGCAGTGTAGGCGAGACAGGACTTGAAAAACTGTTTTTT
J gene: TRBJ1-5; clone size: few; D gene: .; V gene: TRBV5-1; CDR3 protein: CASSLVSGNQPQHF; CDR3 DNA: TGCGCCAGCAGCTTGGTTTCCGGCAATCAGCCCCAGCATTTT
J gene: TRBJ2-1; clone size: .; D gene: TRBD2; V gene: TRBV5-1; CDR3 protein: CASSPSLAGGYNEQFF; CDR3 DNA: TGCGCCAGCAGTCCCTCGCTAGCGGGAGGCTACAATGAGCAGTTCTTC
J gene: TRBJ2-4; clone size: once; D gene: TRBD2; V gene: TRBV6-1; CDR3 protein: CASTSGGLSKNIQYF; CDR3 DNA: TGTGCCAGCACCTCGGGAGGTTTGTCCAAAAACATTCAGTACTTC
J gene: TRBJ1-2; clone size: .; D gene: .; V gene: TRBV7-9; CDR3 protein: CASSLDIKHYGYTF; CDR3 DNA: TGTGCCAGCAGCTTAGATATAAAGCACTATGGCTACACCTTC
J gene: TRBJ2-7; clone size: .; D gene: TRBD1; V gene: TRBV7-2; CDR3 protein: CASSLDRGRGEQYF; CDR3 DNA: TGTGCCAGCAGCTTAGACAGGGGTAGGGGCGAGCAGTACTTC
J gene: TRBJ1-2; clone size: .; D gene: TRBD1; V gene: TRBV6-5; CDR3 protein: CASSYWDRANYGYTF; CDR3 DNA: TGTGCCAGCAGTTACTGGGACAGGGCTAACTATGGCTACACCTTC
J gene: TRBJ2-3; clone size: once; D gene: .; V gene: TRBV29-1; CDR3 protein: CSVVGMVTDTQYF; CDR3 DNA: TGCAGCGTTGTCGGGATGGTAACAGATACGCAGTATTTT
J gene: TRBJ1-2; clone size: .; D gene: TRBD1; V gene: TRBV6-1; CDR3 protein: CASRGQNNYGYTF; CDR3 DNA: TGTGCCAGCAGGGGACAGAATAACTATGGCTACACCTTC
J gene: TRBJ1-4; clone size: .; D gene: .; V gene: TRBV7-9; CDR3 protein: CASQPGTGGEKLFF; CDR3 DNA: TGTGCCAGCCAACCGGGGACTGGGGGTGAAAAACTGTTTTTT
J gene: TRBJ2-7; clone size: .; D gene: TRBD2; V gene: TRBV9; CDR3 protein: CASSVGTSGFVVF; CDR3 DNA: TGTGCCAGCAGCGTGGGGACTAGCGGGTTTGTCGTCTTC
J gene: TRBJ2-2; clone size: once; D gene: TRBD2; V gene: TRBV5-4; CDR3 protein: CASSKRAGGPQNTGELFF; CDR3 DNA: TGTGCCAGCAGCAAAAGAGCGGGAGGGCCCCAGAACACCGGGGAGCTGTTTTTT
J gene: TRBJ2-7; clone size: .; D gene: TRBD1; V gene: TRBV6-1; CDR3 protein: CASSGRDSSYEQYF; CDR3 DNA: TGTGCCAGCAGTGGCCGGGACAGCTCCTACGAGCAGTACTTC
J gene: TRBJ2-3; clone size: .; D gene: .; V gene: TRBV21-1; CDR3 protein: CASSSGQDKDTQYF; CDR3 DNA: TGTGCCAGCAGCTCTGGACAGGACAAAGATACGCAGTATTTT
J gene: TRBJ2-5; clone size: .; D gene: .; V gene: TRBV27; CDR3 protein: CASSYQGGQETQYF; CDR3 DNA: TGTGCCAGCAGCTATCAGGGTGGCCAAGAGACCCAGTACTTC
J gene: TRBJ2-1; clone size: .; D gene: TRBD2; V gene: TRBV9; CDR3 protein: CASSVDPSGSLLNEQFF; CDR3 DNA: TGTGCCAGCAGCGTAGATCCTAGCGGGAGTTTGTTAAATGAGCAGTTCTTC
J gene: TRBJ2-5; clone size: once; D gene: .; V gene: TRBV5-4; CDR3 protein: CASSLTTKQETQYF; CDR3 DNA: TGTGCCAGCAGCCTAACGACTAAACAAGAGACCCAGTACTTC
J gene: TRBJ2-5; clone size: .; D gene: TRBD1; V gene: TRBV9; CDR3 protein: CASSVDGTVQETQYF; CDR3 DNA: TGTGCCAGCAGCGTAGATGGGACAGTCCAAGAGACCCAGTACTTC
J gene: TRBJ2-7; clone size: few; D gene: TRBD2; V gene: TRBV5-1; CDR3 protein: CASSKSGRSNEQYF; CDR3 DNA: TGCGCCAGCAGCAAAAGCGGGAGATCCAACGAGCAGTACTTC
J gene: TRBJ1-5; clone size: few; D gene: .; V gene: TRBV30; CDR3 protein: CAWSVQTNQPQHF; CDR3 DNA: TGTGCCTGGAGTGTACAAACCAATCAGCCCCAGCATTTT
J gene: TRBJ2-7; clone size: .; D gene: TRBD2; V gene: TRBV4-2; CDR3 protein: CASSHSRSAGTYEQYF; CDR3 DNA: TGTGCCAGCAGCCACTCCAGGTCAGCGGGAACCTACGAGCAGTACTTC
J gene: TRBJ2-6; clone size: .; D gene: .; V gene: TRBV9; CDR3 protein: CASSVGQASGANVLTF; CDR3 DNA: TGTGCCAGCAGCGTAGGACAGGCCTCTGGGGCCAACGTCCTGACTTTC
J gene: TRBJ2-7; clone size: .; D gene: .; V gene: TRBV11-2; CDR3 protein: CASSLETSFSSYEQYF; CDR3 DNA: TGTGCCAGCAGCTTAGAGACTAGTTTCTCATCCTACGAGCAGTACTTC
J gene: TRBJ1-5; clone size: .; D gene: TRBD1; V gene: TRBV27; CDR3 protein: CASSFGGGALQPQHF; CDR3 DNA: TGTGCCAGCAGTTTCGGAGGGGGCGCGCTTCAGCCCCAGCATTTT
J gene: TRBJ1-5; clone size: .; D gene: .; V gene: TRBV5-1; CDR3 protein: CASSLEGVNQPQHF; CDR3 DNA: TGCGCCAGCAGCTTGGAAGGGGTGAATCAGCCCCAGCATTTT
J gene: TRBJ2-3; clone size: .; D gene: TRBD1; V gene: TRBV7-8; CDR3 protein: CASSLVMRDRAGDTQYF; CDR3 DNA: TGTGCCAGCAGCTTAGTTATGCGAGACAGGGCGGGTGATACGCAGTATTTT
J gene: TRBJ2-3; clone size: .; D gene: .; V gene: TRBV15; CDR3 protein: CATSRVVGVWTDTQYF; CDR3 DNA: TGTGCCACCAGCAGAGTTGTGGGAGTCTGGACAGATACGCAGTATTTT
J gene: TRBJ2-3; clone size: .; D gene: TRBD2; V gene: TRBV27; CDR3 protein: CASSPWTSSTDTQYF; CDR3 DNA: TGTGCCAGCAGTCCCTGGACTAGTAGCACAGATACGCAGTATTTT
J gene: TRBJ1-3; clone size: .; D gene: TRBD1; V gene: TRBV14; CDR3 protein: CASSQAGTAGNTIYF; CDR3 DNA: TGTGCCAGCAGCCAAGCCGGGACAGCTGGAAACACCATATATTTT
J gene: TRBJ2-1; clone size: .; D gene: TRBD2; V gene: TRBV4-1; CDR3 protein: CASSQDPPRGGGTSGYNEQFF; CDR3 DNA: TGCGCCAGCAGCCAAGATCCCCCCCGGGGCGGTGGGACTAGCGGTTACAATGAGCAGTTCTTC
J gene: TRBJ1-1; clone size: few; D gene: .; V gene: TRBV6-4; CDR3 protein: CASSDRAGKDTEAFF; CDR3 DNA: TGTGCCAGCAGTGACAGGGCAGGGAAGGACACTGAAGCTTTCTTT
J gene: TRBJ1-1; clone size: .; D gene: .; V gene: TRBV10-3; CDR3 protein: CAIREDSSAFF; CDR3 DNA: TGTGCCATCAGGGAGGACAGTTCTGCTTTCTTT
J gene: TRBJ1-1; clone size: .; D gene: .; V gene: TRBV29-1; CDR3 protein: CSARGGVTREAFF; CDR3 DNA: TGCAGCGCCCGCGGCGGGGTAACGCGAGAAGCTTTCTTT
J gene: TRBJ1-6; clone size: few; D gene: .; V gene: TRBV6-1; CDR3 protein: CASSQGNSPLHF; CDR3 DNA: TGTGCCAGCTCGCAGGGTAATTCACCCCTCCACTTT